A selection of T cell receptor beta chains follows, all from one sample in a study of metastatic and nonmetastatic thyroid tumors. TCRdb re-called clones from the PCR reads using MiXCR. The table lists 45,000 to 65,000 clones, 20% to 25% of them singletons. Material: blood. These receptors were taken from a female donor with papillary thyroid cancer or a benign thyroid nodule (not recorded which). Some clones in this sample may be carry-over from other donors' samples. Each CDR3 is given with its conserved first and last residue. The D gene is left open where the match is weak. Clone size, where shown, is once, few, many, or a class for clones that have expanded.

>many|TRBD2|TRBJ2-5|TRBV5-4
CASSPGGGPQETQYF
TGTGCCAGCAGCCCCGGGGGGGGACCCCAAGAGACCCAGTACTTC
>many|.|TRBJ2-6|TRBV29-1
CSVLEANVLTF
TGCAGCGTCCTAGAGGCCAACGTCCTGACTTTC
>many|.|TRBJ1-4|TRBV9
CASSVGRTATNEKLFF
TGTGCCAGCAGCGTAGGACGGACTGCAACTAATGAAAAACTGTTTTTT
>many|TRBD2|TRBJ2-2|TRBV19
CASGEGLAGAGELFF
TGTGCCAGTGGGGAGGGCCTAGCGGGTGCCGGGGAGCTGTTTTTT
>many|.|TRBJ2-5|TRBV18
CASSPDTKETQYF
TGTGCCAGCTCACCGGACACAAAGGAGACCCAGTACTTC
>.|TRBD1|TRBJ1-5|TRBV5-1
CASGLDRGSNQPQHF
TGCGCCAGCGGCCTGGACAGGGGAAGCAATCAGCCCCAGCATTTT
>.|.|TRBJ2-5|TRBV6-1
CASSEFFPGEETQYF
TGTGCCAGCAGTGAATTTTTTCCAGGGGAAGAGACCCAGTACTTC
>many|.|TRBJ2-5|TRBV6-6
CASSYAGMGTQYF
TGTGCCAGCAGTTACGCAGGGATGGGGACCCAGTACTTC
>many|TRBD1|TRBJ1-6|TRBV19
CASKGQGYSPLHF
TGTGCCAGTAAGGGACAGGGTTATTCACCCCTCCACTTT
>.|TRBD2|TRBJ2-2|TRBV7-3
CASSLTPRLAGGGELFF
TGTGCCAGCAGCCTGACCCCTCGACTAGCGGGAGGTGGGGAACTGTTTTTT
>once|TRBD1|TRBJ2-7|TRBV5-1
CASSRDRGGTYEQYF
TGCGCCAGCAGCCGGGACAGGGGAGGAACCTACGAGCAGTACTTC
>many|.|TRBJ1-6|TRBV6-2/TRBV6-3
CASSYGQVVNSPLHF
TGTGCCAGCAGTTACGGGCAGGTCGTTAATTCACCCCTCCACTTT
>many|TRBD2|TRBJ2-7|TRBV3-1
CASSQSTSGRKEQYF
TGTGCCAGCAGCCAAAGTACTAGCGGGAGGAAAGAGCAGTACTTC
>many|.|TRBJ2-7|TRBV7-6
CASSSAGTSYEQYF
TGTGCCAGCAGCTCGGCAGGGACCTCCTACGAGCAGTACTTC
>many|TRBD1|TRBJ1-4|TRBV28
CASSLPGGGEKLFF
TGTGCCAGCAGTTTACCAGGGGGCGGTGAAAAACTGTTTTTT
>many|.|TRBJ2-7|TRBV7-9
CASSSSSYEQYF
TGTGCCAGCAGCTCGAGCTCCTACGAGCAGTACTTC
>many|.|TRBJ2-7|TRBV20-1
CSAGKASYEQYF
TGCAGTGCAGGAAAGGCTTCCTACGAGCAGTACTTC
>many|.|TRBJ1-5|TRBV30
CATESSGPQHF
TGTGCCACGGAAAGCTCTGGGCCCCAGCATTTT
>.|.|TRBJ1-2|TRBV5-1
CASIKGARDYGYTF
TGCGCCAGCATAAAAGGGGCGCGGGACTATGGCTACACCTTC
>.|.|TRBJ2-1|TRBV13
CASSLGRRSVQFF
TGTGCCAGCAGCTTAGGAAGACGGTCCGTGCAGTTCTTC
>many|TRBD1|TRBJ1-1|TRBV10-2
CASGPGQGLWGTEAFF
TGCGCCAGCGGACCGGGACAGGGGCTTTGGGGGACTGAAGCTTTCTTT
>.|.|TRBJ2-6|TRBV5-1
CASSFAPALSGANVLTF
TGCGCCAGCAGCTTTGCTCCCGCGCTCTCTGGGGCCAACGTCCTGACTTTC
>many|.|TRBJ2-5|TRBV7-6
CASSLQETQYF
TGTGCCAGCAGCCTCCAAGAGACCCAGTACTTC
>.|.|TRBJ2-1|TRBV5-1
CARSLVASGNEQFF
TGCGCCAGAAGCTTGGTGGCTAGTGGGAATGAGCAGTTCTTC
>many|TRBD1|TRBJ1-1|TRBV7-9
CASGRTTGQTEAFF
TGTGCCAGCGGCCGAACGACAGGGCAGACTGAAGCTTTCTTT
>many|TRBD1|TRBJ1-1|TRBV20-1
CSAETGGYTEAFF
TGCAGTGCAGAAACAGGGGGCTACACTGAAGCTTTCTTT
>.|.|TRBJ2-2|TRBV20-1
CSARGWDVDSPNTGELFF
TGCAGTGCTAGAGGGTGGGACGTAGACAGCCCGAACACCGGGGAGCTGTTTTTT
>.|.|TRBJ2-7|TRBV24-1
CATSDTSGGGEQYF
TGTGCCACCAGTGATACTTCAGGGGGAGGCGAGCAGTACTTC
>many|.|TRBJ1-3|TRBV12-5
CASGWYLSSGNTIYF
TGTGCTAGTGGTTGGTACCTGAGCTCTGGAAACACCATATATTTT
>many|TRBD1|TRBJ2-2|TRBV4-2
CASSPRTGPNTGELFF
TGTGCCAGCAGCCCTCGGACAGGGCCTAACACCGGGGAGCTGTTTTTT
>many|TRBD2|TRBJ2-3|TRBV30
CAWTGRARATQYF
TGTGCCTGGACGGGGAGGGCCCGGGCTACGCAGTATTTT
>many|.|TRBJ1-1|TRBV20-1
CSPRSPEAFF
TGCAGTCCTCGGTCCCCTGAAGCTTTCTTT
>.|TRBD1|TRBJ1-2|TRBV4-2
CASSQADRTTAKYGYTF
TGTGCCAGCAGCCAAGCGGACAGGACAACCGCTAAATATGGCTACACCTTC
>.|.|TRBJ2-7|TRBV20-1
CSASPGHGAYEQYF
TGCAGTGCTTCCCCGGGACATGGTGCTTACGAGCAGTACTTC
>many|.|TRBJ2-5|TRBV28
CASTGWENQETQYF
TGTGCCAGCACCGGGTGGGAGAATCAAGAGACCCAGTACTTC
>many|.|TRBJ1-5|TRBV7-2
CASSLRGNQPQHF
TGTGCCAGCAGTCTGAGGGGCAATCAGCCCCAGCATTTT
>.|.|TRBJ2-6|TRBV2
CASSPSFASGANVLTF
.
>many|TRBD2|TRBJ2-3|TRBV4-2
CASSPSGLAGTWDTQYF
TGTGCCAGCAGCCCCTCGGGACTAGCGGGGACATGGGATACGCAGTATTTT
>many|TRBD2|TRBJ2-1|TRBV5-1
CASSLVLAGGPEQFF
TGCGCCAGCAGCTTGGTTTTAGCGGGAGGGCCTGAGCAGTTCTTC
>many|TRBD2|TRBJ2-2|TRBV6-1
CASSRGLAGGGELFF
TGTGCCAGCAGTCGAGGACTAGCGGGAGGCGGGGAGCTGTTTTTT
>many|.|TRBJ1-2|TRBV3-1
CASSLTGVGYTF
TGTGCCAGCAGCCTCACTGGAGTTGGCTACACCTTC
>.|TRBD1|TRBJ2-2|TRBV9
CASSVGSTGVNTGVLFF
TGTGCCAGCAGCGTTGGAAGTACAGGGGTTAACACCGGGGTGCTGTTTTTT
>many|TRBD2|TRBJ2-2|TRBV12-3/TRBV12-4
CASSLRALPSGRARDTGELFF
TGTGCCAGCAGTTTAAGAGCGCTTCCTAGCGGGAGGGCCCGAGACACCGGGGAGCTGTTTTTT